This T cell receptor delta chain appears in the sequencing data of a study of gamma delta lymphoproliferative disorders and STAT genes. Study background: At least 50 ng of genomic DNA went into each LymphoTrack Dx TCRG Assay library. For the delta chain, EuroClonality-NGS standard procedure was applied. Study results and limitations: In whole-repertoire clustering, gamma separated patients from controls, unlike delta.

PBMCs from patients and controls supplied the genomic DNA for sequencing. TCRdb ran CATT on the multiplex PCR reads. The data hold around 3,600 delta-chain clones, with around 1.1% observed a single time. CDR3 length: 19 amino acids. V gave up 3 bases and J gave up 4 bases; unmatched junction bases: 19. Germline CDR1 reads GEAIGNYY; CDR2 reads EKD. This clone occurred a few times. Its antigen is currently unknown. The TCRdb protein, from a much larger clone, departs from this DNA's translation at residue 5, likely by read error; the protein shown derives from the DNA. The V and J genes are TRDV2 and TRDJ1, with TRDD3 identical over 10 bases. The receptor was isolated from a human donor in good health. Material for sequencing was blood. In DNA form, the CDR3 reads TGTGCCTGTGACGCCGTCTCTCCTACGGTGGGGGATACACGCGATAAACTCATCTTT. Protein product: CACDAVSPTVGDTRDKLIF.